This T cell receptor beta chain was observed in a study of cytomegalovirus exposure and HLA in healthy donors. Study-wide points: Among the CMV-associated chains, three were confirmed in vitro as specific for CMV antigens. The records held CMV serostatus as the only immune exposure information.

A remark on this clone: Its matching antigen is unknown.

PCR was performed using 60 Vbeta and 13 Jbeta primers. TCRdb keeps only in-frame clones here, not all; method: immunoSEQ multiplex PCR. The sample carries about 200,000 clones, over 65% recorded once. The source material was PBMCs. The receptor's source is a middle-aged man in good health and CMV-seropositive.

The CDR3: CASSLARGTRVGNEQFF. The CDR3 nucleotides are TGTGCCAGCAGCTTGGCGAGGGGGACTAGGGTTGGGAATGAGCAGTTCTTC. The chain links TRBV5-4 to TRBJ2-1; TRBD2 matches 8 bases. After removal of 0 bases from V and 7 bases from J, the junction contained 12 bases not matched to a gene. CDR3 length equals 17 residues. CDR1 SGHNT and CDR2 YYREEE come from the germline V gene (reference sequence).